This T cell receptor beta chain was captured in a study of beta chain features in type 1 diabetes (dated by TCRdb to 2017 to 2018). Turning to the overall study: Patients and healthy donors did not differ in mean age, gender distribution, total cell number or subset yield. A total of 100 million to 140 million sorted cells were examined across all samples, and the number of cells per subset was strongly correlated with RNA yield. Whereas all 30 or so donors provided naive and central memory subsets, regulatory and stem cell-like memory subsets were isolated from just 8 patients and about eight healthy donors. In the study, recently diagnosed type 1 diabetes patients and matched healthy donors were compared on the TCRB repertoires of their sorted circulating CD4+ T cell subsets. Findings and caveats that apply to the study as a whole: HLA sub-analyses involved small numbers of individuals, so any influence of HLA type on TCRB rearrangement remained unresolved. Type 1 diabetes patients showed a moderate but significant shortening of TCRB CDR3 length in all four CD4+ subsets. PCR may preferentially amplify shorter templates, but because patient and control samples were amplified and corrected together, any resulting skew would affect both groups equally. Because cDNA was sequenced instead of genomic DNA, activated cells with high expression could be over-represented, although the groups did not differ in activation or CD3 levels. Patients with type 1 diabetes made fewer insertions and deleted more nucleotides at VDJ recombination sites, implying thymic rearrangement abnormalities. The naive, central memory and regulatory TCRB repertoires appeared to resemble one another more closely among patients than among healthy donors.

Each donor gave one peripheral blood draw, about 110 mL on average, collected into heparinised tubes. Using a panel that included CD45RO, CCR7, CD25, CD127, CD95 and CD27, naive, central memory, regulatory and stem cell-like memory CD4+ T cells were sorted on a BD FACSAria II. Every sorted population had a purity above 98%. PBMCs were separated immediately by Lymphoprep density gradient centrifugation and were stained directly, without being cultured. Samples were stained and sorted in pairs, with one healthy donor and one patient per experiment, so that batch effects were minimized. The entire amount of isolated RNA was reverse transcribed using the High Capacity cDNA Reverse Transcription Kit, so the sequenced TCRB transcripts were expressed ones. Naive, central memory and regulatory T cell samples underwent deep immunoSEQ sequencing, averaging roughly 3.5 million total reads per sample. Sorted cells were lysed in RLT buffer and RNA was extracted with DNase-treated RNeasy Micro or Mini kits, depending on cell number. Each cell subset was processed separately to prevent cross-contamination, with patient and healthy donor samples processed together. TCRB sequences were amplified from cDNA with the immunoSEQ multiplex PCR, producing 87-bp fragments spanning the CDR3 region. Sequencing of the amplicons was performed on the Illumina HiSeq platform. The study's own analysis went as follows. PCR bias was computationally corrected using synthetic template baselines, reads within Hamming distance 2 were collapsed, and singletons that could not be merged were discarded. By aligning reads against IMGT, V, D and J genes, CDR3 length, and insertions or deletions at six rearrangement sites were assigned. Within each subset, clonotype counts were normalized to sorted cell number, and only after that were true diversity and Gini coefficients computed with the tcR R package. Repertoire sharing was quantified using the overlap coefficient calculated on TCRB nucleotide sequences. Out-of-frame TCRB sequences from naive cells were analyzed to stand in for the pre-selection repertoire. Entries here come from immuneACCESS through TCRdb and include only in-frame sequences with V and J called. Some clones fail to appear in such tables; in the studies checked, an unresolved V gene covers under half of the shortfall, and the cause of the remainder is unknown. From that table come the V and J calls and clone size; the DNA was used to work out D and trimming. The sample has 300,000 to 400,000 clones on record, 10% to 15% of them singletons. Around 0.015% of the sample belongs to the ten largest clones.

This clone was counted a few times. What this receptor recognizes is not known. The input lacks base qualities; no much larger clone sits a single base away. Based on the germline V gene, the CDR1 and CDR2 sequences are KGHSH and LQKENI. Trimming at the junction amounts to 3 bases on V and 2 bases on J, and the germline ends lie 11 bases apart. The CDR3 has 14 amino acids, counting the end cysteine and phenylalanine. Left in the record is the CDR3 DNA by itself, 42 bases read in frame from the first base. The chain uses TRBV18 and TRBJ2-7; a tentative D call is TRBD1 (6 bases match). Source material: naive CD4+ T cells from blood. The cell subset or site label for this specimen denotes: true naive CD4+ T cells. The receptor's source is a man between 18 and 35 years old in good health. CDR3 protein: CASSPVGQPYEQYF. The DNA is TGTGCCAGCTCACCCGTTGGACAGCCCTACGAGCAGTACTTC.